Shown below are 15 T cell receptor beta chains from a single sample sequenced in a study of vaccination effects on CD4 cells after COVID-19. The antigens of these receptors remain unknown. Measured with immunoSEQ multiplex PCR; TCRdb has only the in-frame clones, and not every one. The repertoire consists of some 25,000 clones, with less than 75% occurring once and the leading ten covering about 7.8%. Pools of viral peptides were used by the ViraFEST assay to expand antigen-specific CD4+ T cells ahead of sequencing. Following 10 days of culture, CD4+ T cells were isolated. BNT162b2 vaccine or mRNA-1273 vaccine was given to participants in two doses. Sequencing was performed on CD4+ T cells from PBMCs cultured with SARS-CoV-2 spike peptides, taken after COVID-19 vaccination. These receptors were taken from a human donor who received a COVID-19 vaccine.

V and J are TRBV7-2 and TRBJ2-7; 7 bases match TRBD1. CDR3 length: 13 residues. V lost 5 bases, J lost 6 bases, and 7 bases stayed unmatched. Germline V lookup: CDR1 SGHTA, CDR2 FQGNSA. CDR3: CASSATGIGEQYF. CDR3 bases: TGTGCCAGCAGCGCGACAGGGATTGGCGAGCAGTACTTC.

The chain is built from TRBV5-1 and TRBJ2-4, with 7 positions matching TRBD2. Looked up from germline, CDR1 is SGHRS and CDR2 is YFSETQ. J was trimmed by 0 bases and V by 4 bases; bases with no gene match: 13. The CDR3 has 18 residues. CDR3 sequence: CASSQRDYQTLAKNIQYF. CDR3 in DNA: TGCGCCAGCAGCCAACGGGACTACCAGACCTTAGCCAAAAACATTCAGTACTTC.

The genes are TRBV9 and TRBJ2-6, with 10 bases aligning to TRBD1. The CDR3 runs 20 residues. Germline V gene lookup returns CDR1 SGDLS and CDR2 YYNGEE. V was clipped by 2 bases and J by 2 bases; unmatched bases: 13. CDR3 loop: CASSVRDRGKWMAGANVLTF. As DNA, the CDR3 is TGTGCCAGCAGCGTCCGGGACAGGGGCAAGTGGATGGCTGGGGCCAACGTCCTGACTTTC.

V usage is TRBV19 and J usage is TRBJ2-3; D is tentatively TRBD1 or TRBD2 (5 bases each). Germline assignment: CDR1 LNHDA and CDR2 SQIVND (reference sequence). This CDR3 contains 15 residues. Trimming shortened V by 6 bases and J by 0 bases, and 13 bases separated the two germline ends. This CDR3 is CASSLGRRSTDTQYF. CDR3 DNA: TGTGCCAGTAGCCTGGGACGTCGGAGCACAGATACGCAGTATTTT.

This chain joins TRBV5-1 and TRBJ2-7; a weak D match, TRBD2 (5 bases). CDR1 and CDR2 from the germline V gene are SGHRS and YFSETQ. Trimming stripped 2 bases from V and 6 bases from J, with 18 bases between. This CDR3 region has 15 residues. Written as DNA, the CDR3 is TGCGCCAGCAGCTTAGGACTGGGCACGATGTCCGAGCAGTACTTC. This sequence encodes CASSLGLGTMSEQYF.

The rearrangement links TRBV18 to TRBJ1-2; 10 bases line up with TRBD1. The CDR3 is made up of 14 amino acids. Looked up from germline, CDR1 is KGHSH and CDR2 is LQKENI. The ends lost 3 bases at V and 6 bases at J; junction bases unmatched: 4. The CDR3 reads CASSPGTGEHGYTF. The DNA for the CDR3 is TGTGCCAGCTCACCTGGGACAGGGGAGCATGGCTACACCTTC.

The chain carries TRBV7-9 and TRBJ2-7; weak D call: TRBD2 (5 bases). Germline V gene lookup returns CDR1 SEHNR and CDR2 FQNEAQ (reference sequence). V lost 2 bases to trimming and J lost 1 base, with 9 bases between them. The CDR3 is 14 amino acids. CDR3 loop: CASSLRENSYEQYF. The CDR3, as DNA: TGTGCCAGCAGCTTAAGGGAGAATTCCTACGAGCAGTACTTC.

V and J are TRBV6-5 and TRBJ1-5, with TRBD1 matching over 9 bases. Trimming cost V 6 bases and J 2 bases; bases outside gene matches: 5. Germline CDR1 reads MNHEY; CDR2 reads SVGAGI. This CDR3 contains 15 residues. The CDR3 region has the DNA TGTGCCAGCAGGTCGGACAGGGGAGGCAATCAGCCCCAGCATTTT. Translated, it gives CASRSDRGGNQPQHF.

J is TRBJ2-7 and V is TRBV19; no clear D. Germline V gene sequence: CDR1 LNHDA, CDR2 SQIVND (reference sequence). V dropped 1 base and J dropped 2 bases, with 15 bases sitting between them. This CDR3 is built from 16 residues. CDR3: CASSIGGSPGPYEQYF. CDR3 in DNA: TGTGCCAGTAGTATAGGTGGCTCACCTGGCCCCTACGAGCAGTACTTC.

This clone showed up just once. The V call is TRBV20-1, the J call TRBJ2-7; a possible D gene is TRBD2 (6 bases). The ends were cut back, 2 bases at V and 6 bases at J, with 8 bases in the middle. The CDR3 contains 11 residues. Germline-derived CDR1 and CDR2 are DFQATT and SNEGSKA (reference sequence). CDR3 loop: CSARRESEQYF. CDR3 coding DNA: TGCAGTGCTAGACGGGAGAGCGAGCAGTACTTC.

This clone was detected a few times. The rearrangement links TRBV18 to TRBJ2-1, with 12 bases matching TRBD2. CDR3 size: 15 residues. J was trimmed by 7 bases and V by 8 bases; bases with no gene match: 9. Germline CDR1 is KGHSH and CDR2 is LQKENI. CDR3 sequence reads: CASAQSSGRGNEQFF. The DNA for the CDR3 is TGTGCCAGCGCACAGTCTAGCGGGAGGGGAAATGAGCAGTTCTTC.

The V and J genes are TRBV2 and TRBJ2-7; D unclear. With 1 base removed from V and 12 bases from J, the gap between germline ends came to 19 bases. The CDR3 runs to 14 residues. Per the germline V gene, CDR1 is SNHLY and CDR2 is FYNNEI. The chain's CDR3 is CASSEEGSTTAMYF. CDR3 coding DNA: TGTGCCAGCAGTGAAGAAGGCTCGACAACCGCGATGTACTTC.

Here the CDR3 reads CASSQSTDTQYF. CDR3 in DNA: TGTGCCAGCAGCCAGAGCACAGATACGCAGTATTTT. The gene calls are TRBV5-6 and TRBJ2-3; D is ambiguous. There are 12 residues in the CDR3. The germline V gene has CDR1 SGHDT and CDR2 YYEEEE. V was pared by 4 bases and J by 0 bases, with 3 bases between.

The chain combines TRBV10-3 with TRBJ2-7; maybe TRBD1 (6 bases). V was trimmed by 3 bases and J by 5 bases, leaving 17 bases between them. CDR1 and CDR2 (germline): ENHRY, SYGVKD. The CDR3 consists of 15 residues. The CDR3: CAISDPRGPGDEQYF. DNA for the CDR3: TGTGCCATCAGTGACCCCCGCGGTCCAGGGGACGAGCAGTACTTC.

The chain employs TRBV5-1 and TRBJ1-2, with D uncertain. V was shortened by 1 base and J by 4 bases, with 11 bases between the two germline ends. Germline V CDR1 and CDR2: SGHRS, YFSETQ. CDR3 length equals 14 residues. The CDR3 DNA reads TGCGCCAGCAGCTTGAGTGGGCGACCCTATGGCTACACCTTC. Its protein is CASSLSGRPYGYTF.